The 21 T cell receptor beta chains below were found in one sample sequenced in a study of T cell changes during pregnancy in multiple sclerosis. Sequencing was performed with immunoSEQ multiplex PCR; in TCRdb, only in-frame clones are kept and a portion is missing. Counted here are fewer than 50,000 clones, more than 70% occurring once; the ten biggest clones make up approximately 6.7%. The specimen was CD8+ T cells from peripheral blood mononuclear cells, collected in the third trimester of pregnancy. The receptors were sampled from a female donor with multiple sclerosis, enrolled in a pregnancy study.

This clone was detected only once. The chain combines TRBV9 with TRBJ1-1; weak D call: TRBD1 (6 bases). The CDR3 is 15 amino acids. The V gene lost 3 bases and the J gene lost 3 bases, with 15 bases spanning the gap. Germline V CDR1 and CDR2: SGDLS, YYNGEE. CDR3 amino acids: CASSALTGWDTEAFF. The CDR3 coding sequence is TGTGCCAGCAGCGCCTTGACAGGCTGGGACACTGAAGCTTTCTTT.

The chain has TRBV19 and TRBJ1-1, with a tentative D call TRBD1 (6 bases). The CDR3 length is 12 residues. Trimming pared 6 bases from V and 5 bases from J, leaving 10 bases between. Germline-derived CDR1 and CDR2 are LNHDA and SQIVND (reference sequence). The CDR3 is CASRTGWTEAFF. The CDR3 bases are TGTGCCAGTAGAACAGGGTGGACTGAAGCTTTCTTT.

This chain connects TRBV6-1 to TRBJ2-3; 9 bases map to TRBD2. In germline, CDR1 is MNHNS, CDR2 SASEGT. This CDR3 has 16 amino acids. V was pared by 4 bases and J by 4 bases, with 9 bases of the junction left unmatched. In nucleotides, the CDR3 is TGTGCCAGCAGTGTGCTAGGCGGGGGGGGCGCAGATACGCAGTATTTT. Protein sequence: CASSVLGGGGADTQYF.

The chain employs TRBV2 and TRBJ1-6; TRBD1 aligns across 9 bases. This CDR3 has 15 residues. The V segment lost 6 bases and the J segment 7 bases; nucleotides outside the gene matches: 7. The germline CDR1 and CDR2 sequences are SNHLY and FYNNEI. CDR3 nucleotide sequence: TGTGCCAGCAGGTGGACAGGGGAGGGGAATTCACCCCTCCACTTT. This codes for CASRWTGEGNSPLHF.

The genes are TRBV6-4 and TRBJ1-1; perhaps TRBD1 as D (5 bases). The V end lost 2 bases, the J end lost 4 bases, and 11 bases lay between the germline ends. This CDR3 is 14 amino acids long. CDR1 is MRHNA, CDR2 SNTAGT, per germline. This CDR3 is CASSDGGEGTEAFF. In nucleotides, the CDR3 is TGTGCCAGCAGTGACGGGGGGGAAGGCACTGAAGCTTTCTTT.

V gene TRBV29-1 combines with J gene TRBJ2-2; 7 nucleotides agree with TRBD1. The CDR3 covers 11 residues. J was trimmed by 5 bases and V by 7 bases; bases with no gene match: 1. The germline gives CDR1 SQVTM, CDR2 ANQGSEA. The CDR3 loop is CSGQGTGELFF. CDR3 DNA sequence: TGCAGCGGACAGGGAACCGGGGAGCTGTTTTTT.

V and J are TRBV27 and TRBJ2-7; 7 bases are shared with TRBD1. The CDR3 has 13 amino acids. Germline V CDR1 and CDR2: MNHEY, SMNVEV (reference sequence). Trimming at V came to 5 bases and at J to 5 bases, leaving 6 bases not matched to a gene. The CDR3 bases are TGTGCCAGCAGTCTCGACAGGGACCACGAGCAGTACTTC. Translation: CASSLDRDHEQYF.

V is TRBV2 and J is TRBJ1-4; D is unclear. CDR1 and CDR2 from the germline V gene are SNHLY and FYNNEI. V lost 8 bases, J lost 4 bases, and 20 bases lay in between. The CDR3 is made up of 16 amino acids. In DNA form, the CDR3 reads TGTGCCAGCCGAGTCCCGGTCGGAGGGTTTAATGAAAAACTGTTTTTT. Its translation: CASRVPVGGFNEKLFF.

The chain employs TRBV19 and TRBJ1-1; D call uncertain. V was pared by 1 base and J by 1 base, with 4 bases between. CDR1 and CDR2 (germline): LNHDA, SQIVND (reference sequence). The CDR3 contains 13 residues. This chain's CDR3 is CASSIARNTEAFF. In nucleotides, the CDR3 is TGTGCCAGTAGTATAGCCCGGAACACTGAAGCTTTCTTT.

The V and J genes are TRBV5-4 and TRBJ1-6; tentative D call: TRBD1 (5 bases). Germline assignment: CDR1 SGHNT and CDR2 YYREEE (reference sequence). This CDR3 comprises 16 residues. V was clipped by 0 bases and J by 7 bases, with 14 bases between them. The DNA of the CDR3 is TGTGCCAGCAGCTTGGCCACAGACGGGGGAAATTCACCCCTCCACTTT. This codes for CASSLATDGGNSPLHF.

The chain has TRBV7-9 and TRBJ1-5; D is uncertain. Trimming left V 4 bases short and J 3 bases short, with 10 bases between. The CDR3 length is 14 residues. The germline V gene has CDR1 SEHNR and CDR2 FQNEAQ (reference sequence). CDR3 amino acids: CASSYDGFNQPQHF. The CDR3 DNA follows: TGTGCCAGCAGCTATGACGGGTTCAATCAGCCCCAGCATTTT.

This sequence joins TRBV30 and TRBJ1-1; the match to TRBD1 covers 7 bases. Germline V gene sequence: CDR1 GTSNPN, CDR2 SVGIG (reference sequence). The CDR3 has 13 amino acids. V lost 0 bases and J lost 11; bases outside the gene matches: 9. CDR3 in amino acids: CAWSVEPGTAAFF. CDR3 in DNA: TGTGCCTGGAGTGTAGAGCCTGGGACAGCGGCTTTCTTT.

CDR3 sequence: CASCRTGPTNEKLFF. The CDR3 DNA reads TGTGCCAGCTGCCGGACAGGGCCAACTAATGAAAAACTGTTTTTT. The chain employs TRBV27 and TRBJ1-4, with 8 bases aligning to TRBD1. The CDR3 contains 15 residues. The V gene end was trimmed by 8 bases and the J gene end by 0 bases; junction bases not matched to a gene: 5. Germline lookup yields CDR1 MNHEY and CDR2 SMNVEV (reference sequence).

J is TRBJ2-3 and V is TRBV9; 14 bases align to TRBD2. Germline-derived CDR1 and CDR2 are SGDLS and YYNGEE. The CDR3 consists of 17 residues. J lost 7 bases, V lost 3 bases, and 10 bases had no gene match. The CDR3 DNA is TGTGCCAGCAGCGGCGGACTAGCGGGGGGTCTATGGAATACGCAGTATTTT. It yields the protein CASSGGLAGGLWNTQYF.

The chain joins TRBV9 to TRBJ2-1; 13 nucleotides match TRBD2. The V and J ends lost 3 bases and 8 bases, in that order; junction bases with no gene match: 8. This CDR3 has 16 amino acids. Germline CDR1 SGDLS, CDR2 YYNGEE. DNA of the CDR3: TGTGCCAGCAGCGCCACCCCGGGACTAGCGGGATATGAGCAGTTCTTC. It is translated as CASSATPGLAGYEQFF.

The CDR3 region has the DNA TGTGCCAGCAGCGGACTGGACTACAATGAGCAGTTCTTC. This gives the protein CASSGLDYNEQFF. The rearrangement joins TRBV7-9 to TRBJ2-1, with TRBD2 as a possible D gene (5 bases). Trimming took 5 bases from V and 3 from J, leaving 8 bases between them. Germline CDR1 is SEHNR and CDR2 is FQNEAQ (reference sequence). The CDR3 totals 13 residues.

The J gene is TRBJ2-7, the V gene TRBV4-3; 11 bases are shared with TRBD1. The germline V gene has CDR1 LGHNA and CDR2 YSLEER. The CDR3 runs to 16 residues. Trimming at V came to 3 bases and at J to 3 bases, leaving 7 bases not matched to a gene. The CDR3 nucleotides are TGCGCCAGCAGCCATGCCGGGACAGGGGGGAGCTACGAGCAGTACTTC. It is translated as CASSHAGTGGSYEQYF.

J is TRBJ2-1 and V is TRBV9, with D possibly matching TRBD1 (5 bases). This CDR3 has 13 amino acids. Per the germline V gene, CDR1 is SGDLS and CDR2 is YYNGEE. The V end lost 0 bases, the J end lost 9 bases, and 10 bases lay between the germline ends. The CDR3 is CASSVGGFSEQFF. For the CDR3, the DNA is TGTGCCAGCAGCGTAGGGGGCTTCAGTGAGCAGTTCTTC.

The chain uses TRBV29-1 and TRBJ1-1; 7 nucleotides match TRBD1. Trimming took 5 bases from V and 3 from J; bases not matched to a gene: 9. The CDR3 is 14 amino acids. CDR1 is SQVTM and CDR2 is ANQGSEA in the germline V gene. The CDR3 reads CSVRTGGGYTEAFF. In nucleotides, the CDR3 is TGCAGCGTTAGGACAGGCGGGGGGTACACTGAAGCTTTCTTT.

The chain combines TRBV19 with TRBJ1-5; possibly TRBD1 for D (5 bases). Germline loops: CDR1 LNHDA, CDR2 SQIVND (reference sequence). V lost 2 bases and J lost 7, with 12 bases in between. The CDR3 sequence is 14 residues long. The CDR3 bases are TGTGCCAGTAGTATATTGGGGGGATACCAGCCCCAGCATTTT. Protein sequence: CASSILGGYQPQHF.

The CDR3 sequence is CASSFKTGTVGNEQFF. CDR3 nucleotide sequence: TGTGCCAGCAGTTTCAAAACCGGGACTGTGGGGAATGAGCAGTTCTTC. This chain joins TRBV28 and TRBJ2-1; TRBD2 might be the D (6 bases). V dropped 3 bases and J dropped 7 bases, with 19 bases sitting between them. In germline, CDR1 is MDHEN, CDR2 SYDVKM. This CDR3 is 16 amino acids long.